Listed here are 9 T cell receptor beta chains from one sample, sequenced in a study of cytotoxic CD8 clonotypes in ibrutinib-treated CLL. Assay used: immunoSEQ multiplex PCR; TCRdb lists only in-frame clones, some missing. The sample yields tens of thousands of clones, approximately 80% seen once. Specimen: PBMCs, collected at disease progression, from a patient treated with ibrutinib. Every receptor here comes from a human donor with chronic lymphocytic leukemia.

The V and J genes are TRBV18 and TRBJ2-2; D is uncertain. This CDR3 is built from 15 residues. CDR1 is KGHSH, CDR2 LQKENI, per germline. Trimming removed 1 base from V and 4 bases from J, with 10 bases in between. Written as DNA, the CDR3 is TGTGCCAGCTCACCACTATCTGGATTCACCGGGGAGCTGTTTTTT. It codes for CASSPLSGFTGELFF.

The genes are TRBV5-1 and TRBJ2-7; the match to TRBD2 covers 8 bases. With 4 bases clipped from V and 6 bases from J, the junction kept 12 bases outside the gene matches. The CDR3 is 15 amino acids. Germline V lookup: CDR1 SGHRS, CDR2 YFSETQ. The CDR3 coding sequence is TGCGCCAGCAGCCCCGGGACTAGGCCCCTCGCCGAGCAGTACTTC. Translated: CASSPGTRPLAEQYF.

This clone occurred a few times. The rearrangement joins TRBV29-1 to TRBJ1-1; D is undetermined. V lost 4 bases, J lost 8 bases, and 8 bases lay in between. CDR3 size: 10 residues. From germline, CDR1 is SQVTM and CDR2 ANQGSEA. The CDR3: CSVVSGEAFF. The CDR3 DNA reads as TGCAGCGTTGTGAGTGGGGAAGCTTTCTTT.

CDR3 loop: CASLEGPEAFF. CDR3 in DNA: TGTGCCAGCCTGGAGGGTCCTGAAGCTTTCTTT. V usage is TRBV5-4 and J usage is TRBJ1-1, with D uncertain. The CDR3 extends over 11 amino acids. V lost 7 bases, J lost 6 bases, and 10 bases lay in between. Per the germline V gene, CDR1 is SGHNT and CDR2 is YYREEE (reference sequence).

The chain links TRBV30 to TRBJ2-5; possible D gene TRBD2, 5 bases. Germline assignment: CDR1 GTSNPN and CDR2 SVGIG (reference sequence). V gave up 3 bases and J gave up 5 bases, with 10 bases separating them. This CDR3 spans 12 amino acids. Here the CDR3 reads CAWSATGETQYF. In DNA, the CDR3 is TGTGCCTGGAGCGCCACGGGGGAGACCCAGTACTTC.

V and J are TRBV30 and TRBJ1-2; a weak D match, TRBD1 (6 bases). The germline CDR1 and CDR2 sequences are GTSNPN and SVGIG (reference sequence). V lost 5 bases, J lost 7 bases, and 14 bases lay in between. The CDR3 is made up of 12 amino acids. The CDR3 loop is CAWDQGTGGYTF. As DNA, the CDR3 is TGTGCCTGGGATCAGGGGACTGGTGGCTACACCTTC.

The CDR3 sequence: CASSQSPGPSSYNEQFF. CDR3 sequence (DNA): TGCGCCAGCAGTCAATCCCCGGGTCCTAGCTCCTACAATGAGCAGTTCTTC. The genes are TRBV23-1 and TRBJ2-1; D is unresolved. TRBV23-1 is an ORF; its function is uncertain. The CDR3 sequence is 17 residues long. Deletions cut 0 bases from V and 0 bases from J, with 12 bases between.

The chain joins TRBV11-2 to TRBJ2-3, with a tentative D call TRBD2 (7 bases). The germline CDR1 and CDR2 sequences are SGHAT and FQNNGV. Trimming removed 2 bases at V and 3 bases at J, with 18 bases between. The length of the CDR3 is 17 residues. The CDR3: CASSLSRGAFRTDTQYF. Here the CDR3 DNA reads TGTGCCAGCAGCTTAAGTCGGGGGGCCTTCAGGACAGATACGCAGTATTTT.

The chain employs TRBV6-6 and TRBJ1-5; D remains unclear. Germline CDR1 reads MNHNY; CDR2 reads SVGAGI (reference sequence). The CDR3 sequence is 14 residues long. V dropped 4 bases and J dropped 6 bases, with 13 bases sitting between them. This CDR3 reads CASSLEGFGQPQHF. The DNA for the CDR3 is TGTGCCAGCAGTTTAGAGGGTTTCGGTCAGCCCCAGCATTTT.